These T cell receptor beta chains were read from a single sample in a study of metastatic and nonmetastatic thyroid tumors. TCRdb re-clonotyped the PCR reads through MiXCR. The sample yields some 12,000 clones, over 25% seen once. The material sequenced was tumor tissue. These receptors were taken from a female donor with papillary thyroid cancer or a benign thyroid nodule (not recorded which). Some clones in this sample may be carry-over from other donors' samples. CDR3s include the opening cysteine and the closing phenylalanine or tryptophan. D genes are given only for firm matches. A clone size is listed for some rows: how often the clone was seen (once, few, many), or a class if it is expanded.

v_call: TRBV15; clone_size: NA; d_call: TRBD2; j_call: TRBJ2-2; cdr3_aa: CATGVRGVRSGELFF; cdr3_nt: TGTGCCACTGGGGTGCGGGGGGTTCGGTCCGGGGAGCTGTTTTTT
v_call: TRBV6-6; clone_size: medium-sized; d_call: NA; j_call: TRBJ2-3; cdr3_aa: CASSYSLGTDTQYF; cdr3_nt: TGTGCCAGCAGTTACTCTCTAGGAACAGATACGCAGTATTTT
v_call: TRBV7-2; clone_size: NA; d_call: NA; j_call: TRBJ2-3; cdr3_aa: CASSLGADTQYF; cdr3_nt: TGTGCCAGCAGCTTAGGGGCAGATACGCAGTATTTT
v_call: TRBV6-1; clone_size: few; d_call: NA; j_call: TRBJ2-7; cdr3_aa: CASSPFRTDLYYEQYF; cdr3_nt: TGTGCCAGCAGCCCGTTTAGGACAGATCTTTACTACGAGCAGTACTTC
v_call: TRBV28; clone_size: few; d_call: NA; j_call: TRBJ2-1; cdr3_aa: CASSPYTGRRTYEQFF; cdr3_nt: TGTGCCAGCAGTCCCTACACAGGGCGGAGGACCTATGAGCAGTTCTTC
v_call: TRBV18; clone_size: NA; d_call: TRBD1; j_call: TRBJ2-7; cdr3_aa: CASSKGTGNHEQYF; cdr3_nt: TGTGCCAGCTCAAAAGGGACAGGGAACCACGAGCAGTACTTC
v_call: TRBV27; clone_size: few; d_call: TRBD1; j_call: TRBJ2-1; cdr3_aa: CASSFGTGDNEQFF; cdr3_nt: TGTGCCAGCAGTTTCGGAACAGGGGACAATGAGCAGTTCTTC
v_call: TRBV15; clone_size: many; d_call: TRBD2; j_call: TRBJ2-5; cdr3_aa: CATSRDRRAGGRGETQYF; cdr3_nt: TGTGCCACCAGCAGAGATCGACGAGCGGGAGGTCGCGGGGAGACCCAGTACTTC
v_call: TRBV12-3/TRBV12-4; clone_size: many; d_call: TRBD2; j_call: TRBJ2-7; cdr3_aa: CASSLPPGLRYF; cdr3_nt: TGTGCCAGCAGCCTCCCCCCGGGACTACGGTACTTC
v_call: TRBV28; clone_size: NA; d_call: NA; j_call: TRBJ1-3; cdr3_aa: CASMRGGAGNTIYF; cdr3_nt: TGTGCCTCAATGCGAGGGGGGGCTGGAAACACCATATATTTT
v_call: TRBV19; clone_size: few; d_call: NA; j_call: TRBJ2-1; cdr3_aa: CASSIGRYNEQFF; cdr3_nt: TGTGCCAGTAGTATAGGGCGTTACAATGAGCAGTTCTTC
v_call: TRBV6-2/TRBV6-3; clone_size: NA; d_call: NA; j_call: TRBJ2-7; cdr3_aa: CASSYSSGAEQYF; cdr3_nt: TGTGCCAGCAGTTACTCCTCAGGAGCCGAGCAGTACTTC
v_call: TRBV20-1; clone_size: medium-sized; d_call: NA; j_call: TRBJ1-3; cdr3_aa: CSALRWAGNTIYF; cdr3_nt: TGCAGTGCTCTCCGGTGGGCTGGAAACACCATATATTTT
v_call: TRBV2; clone_size: few; d_call: NA; j_call: TRBJ2-7; cdr3_aa: CASSVLGNEQYF; cdr3_nt: TGTGCCAGCAGCGTCCTGGGGAACGAGCAGTACTTC
v_call: TRBV15; clone_size: many; d_call: NA; j_call: TRBJ1-4; cdr3_aa: CATSIGAFSEKLFF; cdr3_nt: TGTGCCACCAGTATCGGGGCCTTTAGTGAAAAACTGTTTTTT
v_call: TRBV19; clone_size: NA; d_call: NA; j_call: TRBJ2-7; cdr3_aa: CASSIAGVGYEQYF; cdr3_nt: TGTGCCAGTAGTATAGCGGGAGTAGGCTACGAGCAGTACTTC
v_call: TRBV5-1; clone_size: few; d_call: NA; j_call: TRBJ1-6; cdr3_aa: CASSLGDWNSPLHF; cdr3_nt: TGCGCCAGCAGCTTGGGGGACTGGAATTCACCCCTCCACTTT
v_call: TRBV19; clone_size: many; d_call: NA; j_call: TRBJ2-5; cdr3_aa: CASSWDINQETQYF; cdr3_nt: TGTGCCAGTAGTTGGGACATAAACCAAGAGACCCAGTACTTC
v_call: TRBV24-1; clone_size: once; d_call: TRBD2; j_call: TRBJ2-1; cdr3_aa: CATSRLAGGGEQFF; cdr3_nt: TGTGCCACCAGTCGGCTAGCGGGGGGGGGGGAGCAGTTCTTC
v_call: TRBV6-6; clone_size: NA; d_call: NA; j_call: TRBJ2-2; cdr3_aa: CASSYGQPNTGELFF; cdr3_nt: TGTGCCAGCAGTTACGGACAACCTAACACCGGGGAGCTGTTTTTT
v_call: TRBV5-1; clone_size: NA; d_call: NA; j_call: TRBJ1-1; cdr3_aa: CASSLRQVGDTEAFF; cdr3_nt: TGCGCCAGCAGCCTCCGACAGGTGGGGGACACTGAAGCTTTCTTT
v_call: TRBV28; clone_size: few; d_call: TRBD2; j_call: TRBJ2-3; cdr3_aa: CASRKTSGARTDTQYF; cdr3_nt: TGTGCCAGCAGAAAGACTAGCGGGGCGCGGACAGATACGCAGTATTTT
v_call: TRBV6-1; clone_size: medium-sized; d_call: TRBD1; j_call: TRBJ2-7; cdr3_aa: CASSFRDRNYEQYF; cdr3_nt: TGTGCCAGCAGTTTCCGGGACAGGAATTACGAGCAGTACTTC
v_call: TRBV30; clone_size: NA; d_call: NA; j_call: TRBJ1-1; cdr3_aa: CAWSGQENTEAFF; cdr3_nt: TGTGCCTGGAGTGGGCAGGAGAACACTGAAGCTTTCTTT
v_call: TRBV5-1; clone_size: few; d_call: NA; j_call: TRBJ2-1; cdr3_aa: CASSLTTGSYNEQFF; cdr3_nt: TGCGCCAGCAGCTTGACCACGGGCTCCTACAATGAGCAGTTCTTC
v_call: TRBV10-2; clone_size: NA; d_call: TRBD1; j_call: TRBJ2-1; cdr3_aa: CASSESRTGQFF; cdr3_nt: TGCGCCAGCAGTGAGTCAAGGACAGGCCAGTTCTTC
v_call: TRBV19; clone_size: medium-sized; d_call: NA; j_call: TRBJ1-5; cdr3_aa: CASSSTSVSSWQPQHF; cdr3_nt: TGTGCCAGTAGTAGTACGAGCGTTTCTTCGTGGCAGCCCCAGCATTTT
v_call: TRBV20-1; clone_size: NA; d_call: TRBD1; j_call: TRBJ2-3; cdr3_aa: CSARPGQGTDTQYF; cdr3_nt: TGCAGTGCTAGACCGGGACAGGGGACAGATACGCAGTATTTT
v_call: TRBV30; clone_size: NA; d_call: NA; j_call: TRBJ1-2; cdr3_aa: CAWSWGASNYGYTF; cdr3_nt: TGTGCCTGGAGTTGGGGGGCGAGTAACTATGGCTACACCTTC
v_call: TRBV4-1; clone_size: many; d_call: NA; j_call: TRBJ2-1; cdr3_aa: CASSQTFLAVGYNEQFF; cdr3_nt: TGCGCCAGCAGCCAGACCTTTCTAGCCGTAGGTTACAATGAGCAGTTCTTC
v_call: TRBV5-1; clone_size: NA; d_call: NA; j_call: TRBJ2-2; cdr3_aa: CASSLATTTVTGELFF; cdr3_nt: TGCGCCAGCAGCTTGGCCACCACGACGGTTACCGGGGAGCTGTTTTTT
v_call: TRBV19; clone_size: NA; d_call: TRBD1; j_call: TRBJ2-6; cdr3_aa: CASSPGQGSGANVLTF; cdr3_nt: TGTGCCAGTAGTCCGGGACAGGGCTCTGGGGCCAACGTCCTGACTTTC
v_call: TRBV11-2; clone_size: medium-sized; d_call: NA; j_call: TRBJ2-2; cdr3_aa: CASSLDLGHGELFF; cdr3_nt: TGTGCCAGCAGCTTAGATTTAGGTCACGGGGAGCTGTTTTTT
v_call: TRBV13; clone_size: NA; d_call: NA; j_call: TRBJ2-2; cdr3_aa: CVSSPRWGTGELFF; cdr3_nt: TGTGTCAGCAGCCCCCGATGGGGAACCGGGGAGCTGTTTTTT
v_call: TRBV7-9; clone_size: medium-sized; d_call: TRBD2; j_call: TRBJ2-2; cdr3_aa: CASSPTLGGSGELFF; cdr3_nt: TGTGCCAGCAGCCCTACTCTGGGAGGGTCCGGGGAGCTGTTTTTT
v_call: TRBV28; clone_size: few; d_call: TRBD2; j_call: TRBJ2-5; cdr3_aa: CASSPWTSGSGETQYF; cdr3_nt: TGTGCCAGCAGCCCATGGACTAGCGGGAGTGGAGAGACCCAGTACTTC
v_call: TRBV2; clone_size: medium-sized; d_call: NA; j_call: TRBJ2-7; cdr3_aa: CASSRSFHEQYF; cdr3_nt: TGTGCCAGCTCCAGAAGTTTCCACGAGCAGTACTTC